These 4 T cell receptor beta chains were sequenced from one sample in a study of response to subunit inactivated influenza vaccine. TCRdb reanalysed the RT-PCR reads using MiXCR and keeps one entry per CDR3 protein. The table includes around 650,000 distinct CDR3 sequences, 15% to 19% detected once. The input for sequencing was PBMCs from blood, taken roughly 12 days after vaccination. Every receptor here comes from a man aged 45-60 years who received an inactivated influenza vaccine.

The genes are TRBV20-1 and TRBJ2-7, with 9 bases matching TRBD1. V was pared by 5 bases and J by 6 bases, with 11 bases of the junction left unmatched. Germline CDR1 reads DFQATT; CDR2 reads SNEGSKA (reference sequence). The CDR3 consists of 14 residues. The CDR3 nucleotides read TGCAGTGCTCAATTGAACCGGGACAGGGTCGAGCAGTACTTC. It specifies CSAQLNRDRVEQYF.

The chain couples TRBV3-1 to TRBJ2-6; TRBD1 matches 8 bases. Trimming at V came to 11 bases and at J to 4 bases, leaving 19 bases not matched to a gene. Germline V gene data show CDR1 as LGHDT and CDR2 as YNNKEL (reference sequence). CDR3 length equals 18 residues. The CDR3 sequence is CAFSLARQGSSGANVLTF. The CDR3 DNA follows: TGTGCCTTCAGTTTAGCGAGACAGGGGTCTTCAGGGGCCAACGTCCTGACTTTC.

This chain connects TRBV5-1 to TRBJ1-2, with D hard to call. CDR3 length: 14 residues. The germline V and J ends were trimmed by 4 bases and 0 bases, with 10 bases remaining between them. Germline assignment: CDR1 SGHRS and CDR2 YFSETQ. CDR3 sequence reads: CASSVRNTNYGYTF. CDR3 in DNA: TGCGCCAGCAGCGTCAGGAACACTAACTATGGCTACACCTTC.

This clonotype was counted between two and nine times. This rearrangement joins TRBV7-9 to TRBJ2-1; 9 nucleotides line up with TRBD1. The CDR3 length is 16 residues. Germline CDR1 reads SEHNR; CDR2 reads FQNEAQ (reference sequence). V lost 3 bases to trimming and J lost 7 bases; unmatched junction nucleotides: 10. CDR3 DNA sequence: TGTGCCAGCAGCTTGACGTTGGGACAGGGTCTGAATGAGCAGTTCTTC. Amino acids: CASSLTLGQGLNEQFF.